The 18 T cell receptor beta chains listed next were all sequenced from one sample in a study of shared clonotypes between healthy human individuals. The assay was immunoSEQ multiplex PCR, and TCRdb's table has in-frame clones only and misses some. The repertoire holds a few hundred thousand clones, with about 69% as singletons. Sequenced input: memory CD4+ T cells sorted from blood. Described subset: CD45RA-negative fraction. The receptors originated from a young man in good health.

A few counts support this clone. This chain uses TRBV7-9 with TRBJ1-2; D may be TRBD1 (6 bases). The CDR3 has 16 amino acids. V lost 4 bases and J lost 8, with 23 bases in between. From germline, CDR1 is SEHNR and CDR2 FQNEAQ (reference sequence). Here the CDR3 reads CASSSIQGPSTRGYTF. CDR3 DNA sequence: TGTGCCAGCAGCTCGATACAGGGACCGTCTACTCGAGGCTACACCTTC. The variable domain in full, completed from reference TRBV7-9 and TRBJ1-2, reads DTGVSQNPRHKITKRGQNVTFRCDPISEHNRLYWYRQTLGQGPEFLTYFQNEAQLEKSRLLSDRFSAERPKGSFSTLEIQRTEQGDSAMYLCASSSIQGPSTRGYTFGSGTRLTVV.

About this clone itself: Its ends do not fully match the called genes, so a read error is possible. The chain couples TRBV7-7 to TRBJ2-1, with D unresolved. The CDR3 runs 15 residues. Germline CDR1 SSHAT, CDR2 FNYEAQ (reference sequence). CDR3 coding DNA: TGTGCTAGCAGCTTAAGGGTGGGCACCTACAATGAGCAGTTCTTC. Protein: CASSLRVGTYNEQFF.

About this clone itself: The sample holds other DNA sequences that translate to the same CDR3. The chain has TRBV27 and TRBJ2-1; maybe TRBD1 (5 bases). Per the germline V gene, CDR1 is MNHEY and CDR2 is SMNVEV (reference sequence). This CDR3 has 15 residues. V was clipped by 2 bases and J by 4 bases, with 12 bases between them. CDR3 amino acids: CASSLVQGPYNEQFF. In DNA, the CDR3 is TGTGCCAGCAGTTTAGTCCAGGGCCCGTACAATGAGCAGTTCTTC.

This clone showed up just a few times. J is TRBJ2-2 and V is TRBV6-1; TRBD2 might be the D (5 bases). CDR1 is MNHNS and CDR2 is SASEGT in the germline V gene. The CDR3 loop spans 13 amino acids. V dropped 8 bases and J dropped 0 bases, with 7 bases sitting between them. The CDR3 protein is CASAGANTGELFF. Written as DNA, the CDR3 is TGTGCCAGCGCGGGCGCGAACACCGGGGAGCTGTTTTTT.

The table lists this clone with a few counts. The chain links TRBV9 to TRBJ2-2; 9 positions match TRBD1. The V segment lost 1 base and the J segment 4 bases; nucleotides outside the gene matches: 17. Germline V gene sequence: CDR1 SGDLS, CDR2 YYNGEE. The CDR3 length is 20 residues. In nucleotides, the CDR3 is TGTGCCAGCAGCGTATATTCGGGAACCGGGACAGGGTCAACCACCGGGGAGCTGTTTTTT. The encoded protein is CASSVYSGTGTGSTTGELFF.

The V gene is TRBV7-9, the J gene TRBJ2-1, with 12 bases matching TRBD2. Unmatched junction bases numbered 11, after V lost 5 bases and J lost 9 bases. Germline V CDR1 and CDR2: SEHNR, FQNEAQ (reference sequence). The CDR3 totals 16 residues. CDR3 region: CASSPLAGGPTPEQFF. The CDR3 bases are TGTGCCAGCAGCCCTCTAGCGGGAGGGCCAACCCCTGAGCAGTTCTTC.

The chain joins TRBV14 to TRBJ2-1; 14 bases align to TRBD2. V dropped 4 bases and J dropped 8; count of bases not matched to a gene: 4. The germline V gene has CDR1 SGHDN and CDR2 FVKESK. The CDR3 totals 15 residues. CDR3 amino acids: CASSLRLAGGHEQFF. The DNA for the CDR3 is TGTGCCAGCAGCCTACGACTAGCGGGAGGGCATGAGCAGTTCTTC. The full variable domain, with the rest looked up from reference TRBV14 and TRBJ2-1, is EAGVTQFPSHSVIEKGQTVTLRCDPISGHDNLYWYRRVMGKEIKFLLHFVKESKQDESGMPNNRFLAERTGGTYSTLKVQPAELEDSGVYFCASSLRLAGGHEQFFGPGTRLTVL.

This clone has a count of ten or more. Germline and junction disagree at one end, which may indicate a read error. The rearrangement links TRBV7-7 to TRBJ1-1; D unresolved. The CDR3 has 15 amino acids. Germline V CDR1 and CDR2: SSHAT, FNYEAQ (reference sequence). In DNA, the CDR3 is TGTGCTAGCAGCCCCCATCCCGGGAGGGTGCCTGAAGCTTTCTTT. Amino acids: CASSPHPGRVPEAFF.

This chain joins TRBV7-9 and TRBJ1-1, with a weak D call TRBD1 (6 bases). Trimming took off 5 bases at V and 11 bases at J, with 24 bases between the two ends. The germline CDR1 and CDR2 sequences are SEHNR and FQNEAQ (reference sequence). This CDR3 contains 15 residues. The CDR3 here is CASSNPVRDKAAAFF. The CDR3 nucleotides are TGTGCCAGCAGCAACCCCGTCCGGGACAAGGCGGCCGCTTTCTTT. The full variable domain, rest sourced from reference TRBV7-9 and TRBJ1-1, is DTGVSQNPRHKITKRGQNVTFRCDPISEHNRLYWYRQTLGQGPEFLTYFQNEAQLEKSRLLSDRFSAERPKGSFSTLEIQRTEQGDSAMYLCASSNPVRDKAAAFFGQGTRLTVV.

This chain uses TRBV18 with TRBJ1-2; tentative D call: TRBD1 (5 bases). V lost 0 bases and J 2 bases, leaving 10 bases between the germline ends. This CDR3 comprises 15 residues. Germline V gene lookup returns CDR1 KGHSH and CDR2 LQKENI. The CDR3 spells CASSPPQGGNYGYTF. Written as DNA, the CDR3 is TGTGCCAGCTCACCACCCCAGGGCGGCAACTATGGCTACACCTTC. Full variable domain (missing parts from reference TRBV18 and TRBJ1-2): NAGVMQNPRHLVRRRGQEARLRCSPMKGHSHVYWYRQLPEEGLKFMVYLQKENIIDESGMPKERFSAEFPKEGPSILRIQQVVRGDSAAYFCASSPPQGGNYGYTFGSGTRLTVV.

This chain links TRBV10-1 with TRBJ2-5; D may be TRBD1 (6 bases). This CDR3 region has 13 residues. The V and J ends lost 3 bases and 6 bases respectively, with 11 bases between them. The germline V gene has CDR1 WNHNN and CDR2 SYGVQD (reference sequence). The CDR3 region is CASSDGRGKTQYF. CDR3 in DNA: TGCGCCAGCAGTGATGGCAGGGGAAAGACCCAGTACTTC.

The chain couples TRBV5-4 to TRBJ2-5; 13 bases align to TRBD2. With 4 bases clipped from V and 2 bases from J, the junction kept 8 bases outside the gene matches. There are 17 residues in the CDR3. Germline V CDR1 and CDR2: SGHNT, YYREEE (reference sequence). In DNA, the CDR3 is TGTGCCAGCAGCCTGAGGACTAGCGGGAGTGGACAAGAGACCCAGTACTTC. Its translation: CASSLRTSGSGQETQYF.

A word on this clone: Compared with germline, one end of the junction differs, possibly owing to a read error. The chain links TRBV7-7 to TRBJ2-1, with a weak D call TRBD2 (6 bases). The CDR3 runs to 14 residues. CDR1 and CDR2 from the germline V gene are SSHAT and FNYEAQ (reference sequence). CDR3 coding DNA: TGTGCTAGCAGCTCAGTCGGGGGTAACAATGAGCAGTTCTTC. Translation gives CASSSVGGNNEQFF.

V usage is TRBV9 and J usage is TRBJ2-3; maybe TRBD1 (6 bases). CDR1 SGDLS and CDR2 YYNGEE come from the germline V gene. V dropped 1 base and J dropped 9 bases, with 15 bases sitting between them. This CDR3 has 14 residues. The CDR3 DNA follows: TGTGCCAGCAGCGTATTAGGGGCCCAGGGGACGCAGTATTTT. Its protein product is CASSVLGAQGTQYF.

This clone showed up just a few times. The CDR3 bases are TGCGCCAGCAGCCAAGAGATTGCCATCACAGATACGCAGTATTTT. Translating gives CASSQEIAITDTQYF. This chain links TRBV4-1 with TRBJ2-3, with no clear D. V lost 0 bases and J lost 2, with 9 bases in between. The CDR3 has 15 residues. Germline lookup yields CDR1 MGHRA and CDR2 YSYEKL.

The chain joins TRBV29-1 to TRBJ2-7; no firm D call. V was shortened by 1 base and J by 1 base, with 8 bases between the two germline ends. The CDR3 extends over 13 amino acids. Looked up from germline, CDR1 is SQVTM and CDR2 is ANQGSEA. The CDR3 spells CSVEGQESYEQYF. DNA for the CDR3: TGCAGCGTTGAAGGTCAGGAGTCCTACGAGCAGTACTTC.

This chain connects TRBV27 to TRBJ2-2; 9 positions agree with TRBD2. V trimming: 4 bases; J trimming: 4 bases; junction bases outside the gene matches: 10. The CDR3 extends over 17 amino acids. Germline CDR1 MNHEY, CDR2 SMNVEV (reference sequence). This CDR3 is CASSSRFSGSGTGELFF. CDR3 DNA sequence: TGTGCCAGCAGTTCCCGGTTTAGCGGGAGTGGCACCGGGGAGCTGTTTTTT.

This clone has ten or more counts. This chain connects TRBV5-4 to TRBJ1-1, with no clear D. The V gene lost 0 bases and the J gene lost 7 bases, with 13 bases spanning the gap. CDR1 and CDR2 (germline): SGHNT, YYREEE (reference sequence). The CDR3 runs to 14 residues. The CDR3, as DNA: TGTGCCAGCAGCTTGGCCGGACCGGGCGGTGAAGCTTTCTTT. This gives the protein CASSLAGPGGEAFF.